This T cell receptor (beta chain) was sequenced in a study of technical replicates of blood from several donors. TCRdb keeps only in-frame clones here, not all; method: immunoSEQ multiplex PCR. This sample has about 97,000 clones, with over 85% found just once. There are 14 residues in the CDR3. CDR1 and CDR2 (germline): LNHDA, SQIVND (reference sequence). Trimming at V came to 5 bases and at J to 5 bases, leaving 5 bases not matched to a gene. The sequence came from a human donor in good health. This chain uses TRBV19 with TRBJ2-2; 7 bases map to TRBD1. Specimen: T cells isolated from PBMCs. Written as DNA, the CDR3 is TGTGCCAGTAGTTGGCAGGGGGTGACCGGGGAGCTGTTTTTT. Protein product: CASSWQGVTGELFF.